The present T cell receptor (beta chain) was sequenced within a study of cytomegalovirus exposure and HLA in healthy donors. Germline assignment: CDR1 SGHAT and CDR2 FQNNGV. Losses at the gene ends were 0 bases for V and 8 bases for J; bases not matched to a gene: 14. The CDR3 extends over 18 amino acids. Concerning this clone: Antigen unknown.

The study ran its PCR with 60 Vbeta and 13 Jbeta primers. Produced via immunoSEQ multiplex PCR; TCRdb's table is partial and in-frame only. The data contain a few hundred thousand clones, roughly 90% of them seen just once; the ten biggest clones take up approximately 2%. Broader study findings: Rates of TCR association differed by HLA locus in a later analysis, with DRB1 highest and HLA-C lowest. The HLA-A and HLA-B alleles of most subjects were reportedly predicted accurately from TCR beta sequences. Productive rates of about 87% or about 30% were seen for most TCR beta V segments in an earlier analysis.

Material for sequencing was PBMCs. The source of this sequence is a woman between 18 and 29 years old in good health and CMV-seronegative. V and J are TRBV11-2 and TRBJ2-1; 9 nucleotides align to TRBD2. The DNA of the CDR3 is TGTGCCAGCAGCTTAGATAGGCGGGGGGGCCATAGTGTACATGAGCAGTTCTTC. It specifies CASSLDRRGGHSVHEQFF.